Listed below are T cell receptor beta chains from one sample, sequenced in a study of blood T cell repertoires in COVID-19. Assay: immunoSEQ multiplex PCR; the TCRdb copy retains only in-frame clones and omits some. The sample holds 350,000 to 450,000 clones, 75% to 90% seen once. The sequenced material came from peripheral blood. These receptors all stem from a woman aged 55-75 years with COVID-19, enrolled during active disease. CDR3s include the opening cysteine and the closing phenylalanine or tryptophan. A D gene is named only where the DNA matches it firmly. Not all rows give a size; the values are once, few, many and, for expanded clones, a class.

CDR3 length,V gene,D gene,clone size,J gene,CDR3 DNA,CDR3 protein
13,TRBV10-3,NA,few,TRBJ2-1,TGTGCCATCAGGGCAGGGGAGTACAATGAGCAGTTCTTC,CAIRAGEYNEQFF
15,TRBV6-2/TRBV6-3,TRBD1,NA,TRBJ1-2,TGTGCCAGCAGTTTGCGACAGGGAGGTTACTATGGCTACACCTTC,CASSLRQGGYYGYTF
14,TRBV7-3,NA,NA,TRBJ1-1,TGTGCCAGCAGCTCCTACTACCCTTTCACTGAAGCTTTCTTT,CASSSYYPFTEAFF
13,TRBV29-1,NA,NA,TRBJ1-2,TGCAGCGTTGAAGCACAAACTAACTATGGCTACACCTTC,CSVEAQTNYGYTF
16,TRBV10-3,TRBD2,NA,TRBJ2-4,TGTGCCATCAGCCCGGGACTAGCGGGGGCCAAAAACATTCAGTACTTC,CAISPGLAGAKNIQYF
13,TRBV5-6,NA,few,TRBJ1-2,TGTGCCAGCAGCTTGCGCGGGAACTATGGCTACACCTTC,CASSLRGNYGYTF
15,TRBV5-1,NA,NA,TRBJ1-6,TGCGCCAGCAGCTTCTACGCAGGGAAAGACTCACCCCTCCACTTT,CASSFYAGKDSPLHF
16,TRBV5-1,NA,once,TRBJ2-3,TGCGCCAGCAGCTCCGGCGGGTCGGGGTATGCAGATACGCAGTATTTT,CASSSGGSGYADTQYF
15,TRBV25-1,TRBD1,NA,TRBJ1-2,TGTGCCAGCAGTAAGACAGGGGTGGCTAACTATGGCTACACCTTC,CASSKTGVANYGYTF
16,TRBV5-1,NA,NA,TRBJ1-2,TGCGCCAGCAGCTTGGACGGGGGAGGGGCCGGGGAAGGCTACACCTTC,CASSLDGGGAGEGYTF
15,TRBV6-2/TRBV6-3,NA,NA,TRBJ1-2,TGTGCCAGCAGTGATCCACAGGGTTATACTGGTGGCTACACCTTC,CASSDPQGYTGGYTF
16,TRBV15,NA,NA,TRBJ2-1,TGTGCCACCCGCCCGGGTGGCGGTTCGGGAAACAATGAGCAGTTCTTC,CATRPGGGSGNNEQFF
16,TRBV7-6,TRBD1,NA,TRBJ1-1,TGTGCCAGCAGCCCAACCGGGACAGGGGGATTAACTGAAGCTTTCTTT,CASSPTGTGGLTEAFF
15,TRBV4-3,NA,NA,TRBJ1-2,TGCGCCAGCAGCCAAGATGCGGGACTTAACTATGGCTACACCTTC,CASSQDAGLNYGYTF
14,TRBV28,TRBD2,NA,TRBJ2-1,TGTGCCAGCAGTTTCGGGGGGGGCCTTAAAAAGCAGTTCTTC,CASSFGGGLKKQFF
13,TRBV27,NA,NA,TRBJ1-5,TGTGCCAGCAGTTTGATCGTGGGAGAGCCCCAGCATTTT,CASSLIVGEPQHF
14,TRBV27,TRBD1,NA,TRBJ1-2,TGTGCCAGCAGTTGGCGGGGACAGGGGTATGGCTACACCTTC,CASSWRGQGYGYTF
15,TRBV5-1,TRBD1,NA,TRBJ2-1,TGCGCCAGCAGCCCCACGGGACAGGTGAGGAATGAGCAGTTCTTC,CASSPTGQVRNEQFF
14,TRBV3-1/TRBV3-2,NA,NA,TRBJ2-7,TGTGCCAGCAGCCGGGCCCCAGCCCTCTACGAGCAGTACTTC,CASSRAPALYEQYF
13,TRBV3-1/TRBV3-2,NA,NA,TRBJ2-7,TGTGCCAGCAGCCAAGTCAGGGGTTACGAGCAGTACTTC,CASSQVRGYEQYF